Listed below are T cell receptor beta chains from one sample, sequenced in a study of vaccination effects on CD4 cells after COVID-19. This table comes from immunoSEQ multiplex PCR, and its TCRdb copy is limited to in-frame clones, with some not included. The sample includes fewer than 55,000 clones, just over 75% of them seen just once. No antigen is known for these receptors. The input for sequencing was CD4+ T cells from PBMCs cultured without peptide, taken after COVID-19 vaccination. All receptors come from a human donor who had a prior SARS-CoV-2 infection. Each CDR3 is given with its conserved first and last residue. The order of the fields is clone size, V gene, J gene, D gene, CDR3 length, CDR3 protein, CDR3 DNA. D genes are given only for firm matches. Only part of the rows carry a size: once, few, many, or a class if the clone is expanded.

-	TRBV5-1	TRBJ2-2	-	13	CASSLSALGELFF	TGCGCCAGCAGCCTATCGGCACTAGGGGAGCTGTTTTTT
-	TRBV7-9	TRBJ1-2	-	15	CASSSSARVNYGYTF	TGTGCCAGCAGCTCTTCGGCTAGGGTTAACTATGGCTACACCTTC
-	TRBV19	TRBJ2-7	TRBD2	15	CASSIFLAATYEQYF	TGTGCCAGTAGTATTTTTCTAGCGGCGACCTACGAGCAGTACTTC
once	TRBV18	TRBJ2-7	-	14	CASSPLTGAHEQYF	TGTGCCAGCTCACCACTGACGGGGGCACACGAGCAGTACTTC
few	TRBV30	TRBJ2-7	TRBD2	12	CAWNSGQPEQYF	TGTGCCTGGAATAGCGGGCAACCCGAGCAGTACTTC
-	TRBV5-5	TRBJ1-2	TRBD1	14	CASSAGTEIYGYTF	TGTGCCAGCAGCGCCGGGACAGAGATCTATGGCTACACCTTC
few	TRBV11-3	TRBJ2-5	TRBD2	14	CASSLTSGAALQYF	TGTGCCAGCAGCTTGACTAGCGGGGCCGCACTACAGTACTTC
-	TRBV4-2	TRBJ2-1	-	16	CASSQVTGATYNEQFF	TGTGCCAGCAGCCAAGTCACGGGGGCAACCTACAATGAGCAGTTCTTC
few	TRBV3-1/TRBV3-2	TRBJ1-6	TRBD1	16	CASSHAIPDRGAPLHF	TGTGCCAGCAGCCACGCAATACCGGACAGGGGAGCACCCCTCCACTTT
few	TRBV3-1/TRBV3-2	TRBJ2-3	-	12	CASSQPTDTQYF	TGTGCCAGCAGCCAACCGACAGATACGCAGTATTTT
-	TRBV28	TRBJ2-3	-	15	CASSFLSGYGDTQYF	TGTGCCAGCAGTTTTTTGTCAGGGTACGGAGATACGCAGTATTTT
-	TRBV3-1/TRBV3-2	TRBJ1-2	-	15	CASSISGRWNYGYTF	TGTGCCAGCAGCATTTCGGGACGGTGGAACTATGGCTACACCTTC
-	TRBV7-2	TRBJ1-5	-	13	CASSFIDGQPQHF	TGTGCCAGCAGCTTTATAGATGGACAGCCCCAGCATTTT
-	TRBV19	TRBJ1-5	TRBD1	12	CVTGQVNQPQHF	TGTGTCACTGGACAGGTAAATCAGCCCCAGCATTTT
-	TRBV2	TRBJ1-1	TRBD1	14	CASSGSYRTGEAFF	TGTGCCAGCAGTGGGTCATACAGGACAGGGGAAGCTTTCTTT
-	TRBV14	TRBJ2-5	TRBD2	18	CASSHPRTSGRLGETQYF	TGTGCCAGCAGCCACCCAAGGACTAGCGGGAGGTTGGGGGAGACCCAGTACTTC
-	TRBV6-2/TRBV6-3	TRBJ1-2	-	13	CASSQHGAYGYTF	TGTGCCAGCAGTCAACATGGGGCTTATGGCTACACCTTC
-	TRBV9	TRBJ2-2	-	17	CASSPPWGGAHTGELFF	TGTGCCAGCAGCCCCCCCTGGGGGGGGGCTCACACCGGGGAGCTGTTTTTT
-	TRBV23-1	TRBJ2-7	-	11	CASSQSAEQYF	TGCGCCAGCAGTCAATCTGCGGAGCAGTACTTC
-	TRBV12-5	TRBJ2-5	-	13	CASFGGTQETQYF	TGTGCTAGTTTCGGGGGAACCCAAGAGACCCAGTACTTC
-	TRBV7-6	TRBJ2-6	-	18	CASSSLGSAASGANVLTF	TGTGCCAGCAGCTCGCTCGGGAGCGCAGCCTCTGGGGCCAACGTCCTGACTTTC
-	TRBV5-1	TRBJ2-1	TRBD1	14	CASTLGQEYNEQFF	TGCGCCAGCACCCTCGGACAGGAGTACAATGAGCAGTTCTTC
medium-sized	TRBV19	TRBJ1-2	-	13	CASSIRVNYGYTF	TGTGCCAGTAGTATACGTGTAAACTATGGCTACACCTTC
-	TRBV5-1	TRBJ1-1	-	15	CASSLDGRLNTEAFF	TGCGCCAGCAGCTTGGATGGTCGCTTGAACACTGAAGCTTTCTTT
-	TRBV7-2	TRBJ2-1	TRBD2	17	CASSLGGGSGGYNEQFF	TGTGCCAGCAGCTTAGGTGGCGGGAGTGGCGGATACAATGAGCAGTTCTTC
-	TRBV24-1	TRBJ2-3	-	13	CATEADSTDTQYF	TGTGCCACCGAGGCGGATAGCACAGATACGCAGTATTTT
-	TRBV5-1	TRBJ2-3	TRBD2	16	CASSPPGLAVTDTQYF	TGCGCCAGCAGCCCTCCGGGACTAGCGGTAACAGATACGCAGTATTTT
-	TRBV29-1	TRBJ2-3	-	12	CSVQFSTDTQYF	TGCAGCGTTCAGTTTAGCACAGATACGCAGTATTTT
-	TRBV19	TRBJ1-1	-	14	CASSMGGGYTEAFF	TGTGCCAGTAGTATGGGCGGGGGATACACTGAAGCTTTCTTT
-	TRBV6-1	TRBJ1-2	-	14	CASSELGGVYGYTF	TGTGCCAGCAGTGAATTGGGGGGGGTCTATGGCTACACCTTC
-	TRBV6-6	TRBJ2-7	-	15	CASSYGQRVSYEQYF	TGTGCCAGCAGTTACGGTCAGCGGGTCTCCTACGAGCAGTACTTC
-	TRBV3-1/TRBV3-2	TRBJ1-6	TRBD1	16	CASSQRTGRGGSPLHF	TGTGCCAGCAGCCAGAGGACAGGACGGGGTGGCTCACCCCTCCACTTT
-	TRBV2	TRBJ1-6	TRBD1	14	CASRWNRGESPLHF	TGTGCCAGCAGGTGGAACAGGGGTGAATCACCCCTCCACTTT
-	TRBV10-3	TRBJ2-1	-	16	CAISDFVSASYNEQFF	TGTGCCATCAGTGACTTTGTATCGGCATCCTACAATGAGCAGTTCTTC
-	TRBV20-1	TRBJ2-1	-	11	CSARLANEQFF	TGCAGTGCTAGACTAGCGAATGAGCAGTTCTTC
few	TRBV19	TRBJ2-6	-	15	CASSPGQSGANVLTF	TGTGCCAGTAGTCCAGGACAGTCTGGGGCCAACGTCCTGACTTTC
few	TRBV7-2	TRBJ2-7	-	13	CASSSQGPGEQYF	TGTGCCAGCAGCTCACAGGGTCCGGGCGAGCAGTACTTC
-	TRBV7-2	TRBJ2-5	-	15	CASSTSGTPAGTQYF	TGTGCCAGCAGCACGTCCGGGACTCCTGCTGGGACCCAGTACTTC
-	TRBV5-1	TRBJ2-7	-	14	CASSLASRTYEQYF	TGCGCCAGCAGCTTGGCAAGCAGGACCTACGAGCAGTACTTC
-	TRBV5-1	TRBJ2-2	-	13	CASSLLGTGELFF	TGCGCCAGCAGCTTGTTGGGCACCGGGGAGCTGTTTTTT
-	TRBV5-8	TRBJ2-1	-	12	CASSATDNEQFF	TGTGCCAGCAGCGCGACAGACAATGAGCAGTTCTTC
-	TRBV2	TRBJ1-1	-	13	CASTRQENTEAFF	TGTGCCAGCACCCGACAGGAGAACACTGAAGCTTTCTTT
once	TRBV6-5	TRBJ1-1	-	15	CASSPAGQGILEAFF	TGTGCCAGCAGTCCAGCAGGCCAGGGGATCCTTGAAGCTTTCTTT
few	TRBV5-1	TRBJ1-2	TRBD1	15	CASSLGQGANYGYTF	TGCGCCAGCAGCTTGGGACAGGGGGCTAACTATGGCTACACCTTC
-	TRBV11-1	TRBJ2-3	TRBD2	17	CASSLARGGSGTDTQYF	TGTGCCAGCAGCTTAGCGCGGGGCGGGAGCGGCACAGATACGCAGTATTTT
-	TRBV11-2	TRBJ2-4	-	13	CASSLGPRDIQYF	TGTGCCAGCAGCTTAGGGCCCAGGGACATTCAGTACTTC
once	TRBV7-2	TRBJ2-5	-	15	CASSFGTRGVETQYF	TGTGCCAGCAGCTTCGGAACCAGAGGGGTGGAGACCCAGTACTTC
-	TRBV2	TRBJ1-1	-	13	CASDRFMNTEAFF	TGTGCCAGTGACAGGTTTATGAACACTGAAGCTTTCTTT
-	TRBV2	TRBJ2-2	TRBD1	13	CASRRQGPGELFF	TGTGCCAGCAGACGACAGGGGCCCGGGGAGCTGTTTTTT
-	TRBV29-1	TRBJ2-3	TRBD1	13	CSFRQGGTDTQYF	TGCAGCTTTCGACAGGGGGGCACAGATACGCAGTATTTT
-	TRBV5-1	TRBJ2-5	-	15	CASSFFGTSQETQYF	TGCGCCAGCAGCTTTTTCGGGACAAGCCAAGAGACCCAGTACTTC
-	TRBV5-6	TRBJ2-7	TRBD2	18	CASSTRTSGRQLPYEQYF	TGTGCCAGCAGCACACGGACTAGCGGGAGGCAGCTTCCCTACGAGCAGTACTTC
-	TRBV7-3	TRBJ1-1	-	14	CASSLDSQNTEAFF	TGTGCCAGCAGCTTAGACAGCCAGAACACTGAAGCTTTCTTT